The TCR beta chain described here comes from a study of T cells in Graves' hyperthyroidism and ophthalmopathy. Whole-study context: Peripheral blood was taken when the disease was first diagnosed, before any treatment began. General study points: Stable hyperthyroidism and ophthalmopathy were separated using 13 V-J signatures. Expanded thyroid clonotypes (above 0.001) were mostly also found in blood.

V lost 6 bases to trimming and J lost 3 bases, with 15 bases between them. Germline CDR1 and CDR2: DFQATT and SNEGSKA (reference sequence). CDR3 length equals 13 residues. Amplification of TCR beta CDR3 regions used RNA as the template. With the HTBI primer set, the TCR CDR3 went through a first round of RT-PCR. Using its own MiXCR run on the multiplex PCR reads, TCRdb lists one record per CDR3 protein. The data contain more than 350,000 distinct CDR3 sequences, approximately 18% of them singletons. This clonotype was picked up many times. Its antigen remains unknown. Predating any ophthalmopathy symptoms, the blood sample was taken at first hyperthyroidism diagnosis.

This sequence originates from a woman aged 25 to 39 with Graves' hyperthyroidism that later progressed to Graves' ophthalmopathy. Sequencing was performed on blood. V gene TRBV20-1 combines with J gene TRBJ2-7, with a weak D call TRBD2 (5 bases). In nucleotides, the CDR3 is TGCAGTGCCCTCGGGGATAGAGACTACGAGCAGTACTTC. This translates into CSALGDRDYEQYF.